This entry concerns a single T cell receptor (beta chain). Its cognate antigen has yet to be identified. One base away there is no much larger clone; base qualities are not given. A second Seattle source provided samples from volunteer blood donors who had recovered from COVID-19. Whole blood was collected in K2EDTA tubes by collaborating institutions according to the institutions' own protocols. For TCRbeta analysis, collaborators shipped samples as frozen whole blood, isolated PBMCs, or DNA extracted from either of those sample types. This sample is part of a study of blood T cell repertoires in COVID-19 (dated by TCRdb to 2019 to 2021). Looking at the study overall: The collaborator samples originated in the United States, Italy and Spain and spanned the acute and convalescent phases of COVID-19. The repertoires were released in a freely available public database meant as a resource for research on the immune response to SARS-CoV-2. Where HLA class I and class II types were available, the types were taken from metadata supplied by the sample provider, not from assay-based typing. The material from the prospective study consisted of cDNA or gDNA derived from T cells, B-cell-depleted T cells, or PBMCs. Samples were obtained from the ongoing ImmuneRACE study (first 160 participants) and from 1,254 subjects provided by 6 global collaborators. The dataset comprised deeply sampled blood TCRbeta repertoires from subjects exposed to, actively infected with, or recovered from COVID-19. The sample metadata nearly always contained a de-identified subject ID, COVID-19 status, age in years and sex.

The paper's findings and limits, for the study overall: The quantity of clinical and demographic metadata differed by source and by participant and was supplied without curation.

TCRbeta CDR3 regions were amplified from genomic DNA using the immunoSEQ Assay, a bias-controlled multiplex PCR. On the study's bioinformatics: The number of nucleated cells in each sample was estimated from the amplification of reference gene primers within the assay. To quantify the absolute abundance of each unique TCRbeta CDR3 rearrangement, sequence reads were collapsed and filtered. For each sample, productive Simpson clonality was calculated as the square root of Simpson's diversity index across productive rearrangements. TCRdb's version of the immuneACCESS table is confined to in-frame rearrangements and falls short of the full clone set. An unresolved V gene accounts for under half of the shortfall where checked; the remainder is of unknown origin. V and J calls and clone size are given by that table; D and trimming were obtained from the DNA. The table for this sample lists 150,000 or so clones; around 81% of them were counted only once. The ten biggest clones cover over 10% of the sample.

The material sequenced was peripheral blood. This clonotype was sampled from an older man who had recovered from COVID-19.

Here is the DNA: TGTGCCAGCAGCTCAACGCCCCGGGACAGGGTTTCCGAGCAGTACTTC. It is translated as CASSSTPRDRVSEQYF. The rearrangement combines TRBV7-9 with TRBJ2-7; 9 bases in the junction line up with TRBD1. CDR1 and CDR2 are drawn from the germline V gene (reference sequence): SEHNR, FQNEAQ. From its cysteine to its phenylalanine, the CDR3 spans 16 amino acids. Of the read, only the CDR3 DNA is kept; its 48 bases are in frame from base 1. Trimming removed 4 bases from V and 6 bases from J; the gene matches leave 13 bases unexplained.